Listed below are T cell receptor beta chains from one sample, sequenced in a study of CD8 T cells in Susac syndrome. TCRdb reprocessed the immunoSEQ multiplex PCR reads with MiXCR, giving one entry per CDR3 protein. Of about 180,000 distinct CDR3 sequences in the sample, around 95% were seen once. Sequencing was performed on CD8+ T cells from PBMCs. Every receptor here comes from a human donor with multiple sclerosis. Both conserved end residues are part of each CDR3. The D gene is left open where the match is weak. For some rows the clone size is stated as once, few or many, or as a class when expanded; others skip it.

>.|.|TRBV3-1|TRBJ1-5
CASSQDRGMDQPQHF
TGTGCCAGCAGCCAAGACAGAGGGATGGATCAGCCCCAGCATTTT
>TRBD2|.|TRBV27|TRBJ2-1
CASSLFGRANEQFF
TGTGCCAGCAGTTTGTTCGGGAGGGCCAATGAGCAGTTCTTC
>.|.|TRBV13|TRBJ2-7
CASSLLDEQYF
TGTGCCAGCAGCTTGTTGGATGAGCAGTACTTC
>TRBD1|.|TRBV12-5|TRBJ1-1
CASGFGTANTEAFF
TGTGCTAGTGGTTTCGGGACAGCGAACACTGAAGCTTTCTTT
>.|.|TRBV28|TRBJ1-2
CASSFAQNYGYTF
TGTGCCAGCAGTTTTGCCCAGAACTATGGCTACACCTTC
>TRBD2|.|TRBV20-1|TRBJ2-7
CSARDQYKGWREEQYF
TGCAGTGCTAGAGATCAATATAAGGGTTGGCGGGAGGAGCAGTACTTC
>TRBD1|.|TRBV20-1|TRBJ1-1
CSAAGQGATEAFF
TGCAGTGCTGCCGGACAGGGGGCCACTGAAGCTTTCTTT
>TRBD2|.|TRBV3-1|TRBJ2-7
CASSQSASGLSYEQYF
TGTGCCAGCAGCCAATCTGCTAGCGGGCTGTCCTACGAGCAGTACTTC
>.|once|TRBV9|TRBJ2-3
CASSASGNPTDTQYF
TGTGCCAGCAGCGCCTCCGGGAACCCCACAGATACGCAGTATTTT
>.|.|TRBV7-8|TRBJ1-5
CASSLAVIRRQPQHF
TGTGCCAGCAGCTTAGCCGTCATAAGGCGTCAGCCCCAGCATTTT
>.|.|TRBV28|TRBJ2-7
CASSSLGSEQYF
TGTGCCAGCAGTTCTCTCGGTAGCGAGCAGTACTTC
>.|.|TRBV10-2|TRBJ2-7
CASSELIHEQYF
TGCGCCAGCAGTGAGCTGATCCACGAGCAGTACTTC
>.|.|TRBV6-5|TRBJ2-1
CASSGPSATFF
TGTGCCAGCAGTGGCCCGAGCGCGACGTTCTTC
>.|.|TRBV5-1|TRBJ2-3
CASSLVEVTDTQYF
TGCGCCAGCAGCTTGGTTGAGGTCACAGATACGCAGTATTTT
>.|.|TRBV28|TRBJ2-7
CASSLSSEVPEFEQYF
TGTGCCAGCAGTTTATCTAGCGAGGTGCCGGAGTTCGAGCAGTACTTC
>TRBD1|once|TRBV7-9|TRBJ2-7
CASSSRGTGGGEQYF
TGTGCCAGCAGCTCGCGCGGGACAGGGGGAGGCGAGCAGTACTTC
>.|.|TRBV13|TRBJ1-2
CASSLRSTRHLTYETF
TGTGCCAGCAGCTTACGCTCGACCCGGCACCTTACCTACGAGACCTTC
>.|.|TRBV15|TRBJ1-2
CATSLGGANYGYTF
TGTGCCACCAGCCTCGGGGGGGCCAACTATGGCTACACCTTC